This T cell receptor (beta chain) appears in the sequencing data of a study of T cell responses to AZD1222 COVID-19 vaccine (TCRdb year 2021). A note on the overall study: AZD1222 recipients with second doses at about 4 weeks or about 12 weeks were pooled, because spike-specific TCR depth and breadth did not differ between schedules. Enrollment into the trials was organized by age into subgroups of 18-55, 56-69 and 70-plus years, and those subgroups contained roughly 150, 30 and 60 TCR-sequenced participants, respectively. A total of around 240 trial participants underwent TCR sequencing, of whom nearly 210 received two doses of AZD1222 and some 25 received two doses of the MenACWY control vaccine. Broad study findings and their caveats: In the small 56-69-year group, the increase in depth fell short of significance, most likely because of low power. Reportedly, almost half of the unique spike-specific TCRs recognized epitopes lying outside the regions that are mutated in the B.1.351 and B.1.1.7 variants. Vaccine-associated CD4 TCRs spanned the whole spike protein, with dominant responses in regions 160-218 and 743-854. Because no day 14 peak-response samples were available, repertoires were characterized only after the peak T cell response. Participants were mostly white British, with more females than males. The authors suggested clonal diversity may have been underestimated. Conclusions about previously exposed vaccinees were limited because only six AZD1222 recipients were SARS-CoV-2 seropositive at baseline. After two AZD1222 doses, both the breadth and the depth of spike-specific TCRs were significantly higher than at day 0 and than in MenACWY recipients.

The time point label, read with the paper, signifies: baseline before first vaccination. The vaccinee samples were drawn from two UK trials, COV001 and COV002, one of which was a single-blind randomized controlled phase 2/3 trial testing AZD1222 (ChAdOx1 nCoV-19) in healthy adults. For TCRbeta chain sequencing, PBMC samples were collected from trial participants at day 0 and at day 28 after the second dose. From the cysteine through the phenylalanine, the CDR3 covers 15 amino acids. The retained sequence is limited to the CDR3, 45 bases, with the frame set at the first base. Per the germline V gene, MDHEN is the CDR1 and SYDVKM is the CDR2. At the junction V is shortened by 2 bases and J by 0 bases, with 7 bases in between. Notes on this clone: Which antigen it targets is not known. The record has no base qualities; no much larger clone is one base away. This sample includes further DNA sequences coding for the same CDR3.

The CDR3 regions of human TCRbeta chains were analyzed by immunosequencing. The original pipeline was this. TCRs in the repertoires were matched against a reference library of SARS-CoV-2-specific TCRs that had been generated with the MIRA antigen-specificity platform. Breadth was defined as the fraction of unique TCRs that were SARS-CoV-2-associated, and depth was defined as the fraction of total T cells that were SARS-CoV-2-associated. Each spike-specific TCR was assigned to its reactive spike region and to a CD4 or CD8 class using the MIRA data. Log10-transformed breadth and depth values were compared by one-way ANOVA with Sidak's multiple comparisons tests. Entries here come from immuneACCESS through TCRdb and include only in-frame sequences with V and J called. Some clones fail to appear in such tables; in the studies checked, an unresolved V gene covers under half of the shortfall, and the cause of the remainder is unknown. Clonal size and the V and J genes are those of that table, whereas D and trimming came from the DNA. The sample table lists about 86,000 clones, almost 80% of them with a count of one. Roughly 21% of the sample lies in the top ten.

This receptor was identified in an adult in good health. The sample in question was peripheral blood, obtained on day 0 of AZD1222 vaccination. The chain is assembled from TRBV28 and TRBJ1-4; no D gene is confidently identified. The CDR3 protein sequence reads: CASSLTGATNEKLFF. In nucleotides, the sequence is TGTGCCAGCAGTTTAACCGGGGCAACTAATGAAAAACTGTTTTTT.